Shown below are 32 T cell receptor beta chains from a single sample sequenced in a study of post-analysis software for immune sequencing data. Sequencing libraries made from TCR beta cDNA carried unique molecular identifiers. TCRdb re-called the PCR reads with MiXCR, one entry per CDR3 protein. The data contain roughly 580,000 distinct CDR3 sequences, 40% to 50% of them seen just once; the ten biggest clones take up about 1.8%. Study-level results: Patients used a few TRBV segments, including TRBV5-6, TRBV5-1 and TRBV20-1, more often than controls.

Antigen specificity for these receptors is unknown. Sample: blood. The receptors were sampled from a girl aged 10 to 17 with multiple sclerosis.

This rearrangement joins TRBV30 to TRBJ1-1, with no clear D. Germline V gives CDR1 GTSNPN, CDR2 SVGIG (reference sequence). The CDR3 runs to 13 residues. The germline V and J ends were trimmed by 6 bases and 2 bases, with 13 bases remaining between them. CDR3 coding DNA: TGTGCCTGCCGGGAGAGGGCTAACACTGAAGCTTTCTTT. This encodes CACRERANTEAFF.

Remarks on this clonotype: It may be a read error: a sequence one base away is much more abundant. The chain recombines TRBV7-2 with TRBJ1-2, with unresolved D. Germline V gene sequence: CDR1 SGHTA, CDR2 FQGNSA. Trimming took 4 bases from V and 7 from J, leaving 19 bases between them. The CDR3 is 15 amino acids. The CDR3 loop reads CASSSARQGSSGYTF. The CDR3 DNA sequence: TGTGCCAGCAGCTCAGCAAGGCAAGGAAGTTCTGGCTACACCTTC.

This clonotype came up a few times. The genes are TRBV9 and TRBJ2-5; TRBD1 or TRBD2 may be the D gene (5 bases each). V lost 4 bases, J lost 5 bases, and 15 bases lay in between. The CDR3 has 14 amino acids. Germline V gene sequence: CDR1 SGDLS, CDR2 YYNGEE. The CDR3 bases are TGTGCCAGCAGCACCGGGACCCGTGAGGAGACCCAGTACTTC. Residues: CASSTGTREETQYF.

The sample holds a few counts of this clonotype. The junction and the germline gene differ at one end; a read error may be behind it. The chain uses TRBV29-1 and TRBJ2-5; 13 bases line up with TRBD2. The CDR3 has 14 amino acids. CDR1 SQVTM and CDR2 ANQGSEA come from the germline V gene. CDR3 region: CGVGGLAGVETQYF. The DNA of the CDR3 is TGCGGCGTTGGCGGACTAGCGGGAGTGGAGACCCAGTACTTC.

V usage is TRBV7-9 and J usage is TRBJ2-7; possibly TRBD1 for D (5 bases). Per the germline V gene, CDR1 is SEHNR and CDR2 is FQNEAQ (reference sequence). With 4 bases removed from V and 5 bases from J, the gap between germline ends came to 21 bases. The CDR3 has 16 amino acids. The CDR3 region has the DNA TGTGCCAGCAGCTCCCTTGGGGCAGGAATACAAGACGAGCAGTACTTC. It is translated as CASSSLGAGIQDEQYF. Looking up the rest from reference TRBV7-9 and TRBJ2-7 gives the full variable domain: DTGVSQNPRHKITKRGQNVTFRCDPISEHNRLYWYRQTLGQGPEFLTYFQNEAQLEKSRLLSDRFSAERPKGSFSTLEIQRTEQGDSAMYLCASSSLGAGIQDEQYFGPGTRLTVT.

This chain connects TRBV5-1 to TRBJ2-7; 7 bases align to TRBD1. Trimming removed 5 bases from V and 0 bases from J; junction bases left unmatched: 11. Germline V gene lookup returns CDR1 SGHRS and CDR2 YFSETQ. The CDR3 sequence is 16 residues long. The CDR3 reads CASRNNLRDSSYEQYF. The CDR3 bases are TGCGCCAGCAGAAACAACCTCCGGGACAGCTCCTACGAGCAGTACTTC.

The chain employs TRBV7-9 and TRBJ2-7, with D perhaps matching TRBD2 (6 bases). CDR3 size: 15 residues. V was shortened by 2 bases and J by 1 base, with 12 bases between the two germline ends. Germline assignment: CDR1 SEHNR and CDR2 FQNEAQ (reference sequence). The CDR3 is CASSLSSAPSYEQYF. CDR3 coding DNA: TGTGCCAGCAGCTTATCTAGCGCACCATCCTACGAGCAGTACTTC.

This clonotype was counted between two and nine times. The CDR3 sequence is CASALWVAGYNEQFF. CDR3 bases: TGTGCCAGCGCCCTCTGGGTAGCGGGATACAATGAGCAGTTCTTC. J is TRBJ2-1 and V is TRBV9, with 8 bases identical to TRBD2. The CDR3 spans 15 residues. In germline, CDR1 is SGDLS, CDR2 YYNGEE. Unmatched junction bases numbered 10, after V lost 7 bases and J lost 4 bases.

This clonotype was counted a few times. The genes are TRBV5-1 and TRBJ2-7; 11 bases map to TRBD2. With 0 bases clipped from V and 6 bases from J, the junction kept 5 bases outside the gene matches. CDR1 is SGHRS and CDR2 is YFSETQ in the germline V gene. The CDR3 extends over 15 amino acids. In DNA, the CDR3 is TGCGCCAGCAGCTTGGAGCTAGCGGGAGGCAGCGAGCAGTACTTC. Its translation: CASSLELAGGSEQYF.

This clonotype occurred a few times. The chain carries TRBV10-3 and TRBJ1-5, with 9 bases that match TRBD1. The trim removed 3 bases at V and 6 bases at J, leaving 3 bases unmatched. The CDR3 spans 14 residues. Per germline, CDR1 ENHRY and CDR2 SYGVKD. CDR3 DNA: TGTGCCATCAGTGAAGGGGACAGGGCTCAGCCCCAGCATTTT. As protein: CAISEGDRAQPQHF.

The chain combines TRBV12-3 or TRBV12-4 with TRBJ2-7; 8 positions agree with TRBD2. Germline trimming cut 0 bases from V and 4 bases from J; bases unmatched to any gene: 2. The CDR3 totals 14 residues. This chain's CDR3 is CASSLASGRYEQYF. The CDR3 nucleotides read TGTGCCAGCAGTTTAGCAAGCGGGAGATACGAGCAGTACTTC.

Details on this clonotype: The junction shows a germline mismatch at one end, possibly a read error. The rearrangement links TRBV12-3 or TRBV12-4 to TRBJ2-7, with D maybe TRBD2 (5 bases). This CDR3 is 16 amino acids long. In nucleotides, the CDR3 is TGTGCCAACAGTCCAGGACGGTCGAGGGCTGTCTACGAGCAGTACTTC. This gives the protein CANSPGRSRAVYEQYF.

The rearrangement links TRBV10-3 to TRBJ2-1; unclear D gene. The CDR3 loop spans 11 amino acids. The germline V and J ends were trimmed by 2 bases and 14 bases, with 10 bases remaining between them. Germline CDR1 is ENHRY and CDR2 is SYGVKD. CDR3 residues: CAISEGSLEFF. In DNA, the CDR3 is TGTGCCATCAGTGAGGGCTCCCTAGAGTTCTTC.

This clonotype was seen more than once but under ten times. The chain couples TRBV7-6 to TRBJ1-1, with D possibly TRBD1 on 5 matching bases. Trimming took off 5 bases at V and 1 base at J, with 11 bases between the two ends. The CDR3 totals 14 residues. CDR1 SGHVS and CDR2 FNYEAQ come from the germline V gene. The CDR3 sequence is CASSVGAQNTEAFF. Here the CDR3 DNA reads TGTGCCAGCAGCGTCGGGGCTCAGAACACTGAAGCTTTCTTT.

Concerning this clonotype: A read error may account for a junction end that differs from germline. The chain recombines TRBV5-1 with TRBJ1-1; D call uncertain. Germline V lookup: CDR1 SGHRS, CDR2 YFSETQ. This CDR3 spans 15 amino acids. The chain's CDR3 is CASTLDPKMNTEAFF. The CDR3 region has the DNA TGCGCCAGCACCTTGGATCCCAAAATGAACACTGAAGCTTTCTTT.

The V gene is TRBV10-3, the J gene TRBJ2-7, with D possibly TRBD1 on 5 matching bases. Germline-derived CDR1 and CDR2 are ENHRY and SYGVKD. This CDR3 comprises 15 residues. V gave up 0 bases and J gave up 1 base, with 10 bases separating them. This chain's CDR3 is CAISESVGASYEQYF. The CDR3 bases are TGTGCCATCAGTGAGTCCGTAGGGGCGTCCTACGAGCAGTACTTC.

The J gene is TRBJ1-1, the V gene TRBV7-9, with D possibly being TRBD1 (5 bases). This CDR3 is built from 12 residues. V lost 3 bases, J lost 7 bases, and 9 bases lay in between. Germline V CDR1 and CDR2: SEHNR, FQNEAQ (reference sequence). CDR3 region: CASSFVDSEAFF. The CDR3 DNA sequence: TGTGCCAGCAGCTTCGTCGACAGTGAAGCTTTCTTT.

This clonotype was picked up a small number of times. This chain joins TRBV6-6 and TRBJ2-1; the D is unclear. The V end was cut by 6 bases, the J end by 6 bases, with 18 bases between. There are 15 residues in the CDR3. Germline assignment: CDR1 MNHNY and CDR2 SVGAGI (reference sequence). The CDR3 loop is CASRPARVEANEQFF. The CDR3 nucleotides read TGTGCCAGCAGACCAGCGAGAGTAGAGGCCAATGAGCAGTTCTTC.

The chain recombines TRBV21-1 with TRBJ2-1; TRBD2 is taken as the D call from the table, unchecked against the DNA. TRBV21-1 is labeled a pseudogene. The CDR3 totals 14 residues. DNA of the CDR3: TGTGCCACCGCTGAGGGCGGGAGCGAGGAGACCCAGTTCTTC. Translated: CATAEGGSEETQFF.

The CDR3 here is CASSLEYTQYF. CDR3 sequence (DNA): TGTGCCAGCAGCTTGGAATATACGCAGTATTTT. The rearrangement links TRBV5-5 to TRBJ2-3; D unresolved. From germline, CDR1 is SGHKS and CDR2 YYEKEE (reference sequence). Trimming took off 0 bases at V and 7 bases at J, with 3 bases between the two ends. The CDR3 runs to 11 residues.

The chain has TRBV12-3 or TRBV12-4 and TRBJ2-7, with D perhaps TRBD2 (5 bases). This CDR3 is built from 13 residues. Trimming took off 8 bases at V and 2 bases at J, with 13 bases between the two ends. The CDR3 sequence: CASRGSSAYEQYF. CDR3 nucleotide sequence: TGTGCCAGCCGAGGGTCCTCAGCCTACGAGCAGTACTTC.

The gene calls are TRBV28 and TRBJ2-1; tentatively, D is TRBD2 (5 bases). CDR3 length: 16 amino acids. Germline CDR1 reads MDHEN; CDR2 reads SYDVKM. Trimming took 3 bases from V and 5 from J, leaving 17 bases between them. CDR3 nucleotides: TGTGCCAGCAGTTTCCGGCCTTCCTCGAGGGACAATGAGCAGTTCTTC. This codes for CASSFRPSSRDNEQFF. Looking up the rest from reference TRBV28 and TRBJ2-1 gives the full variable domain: DVKVTQSSRYLVKRTGEKVFLECVQDMDHENMFWYRQDPGLGLRLIYFSYDVKMKEKGDIPEGYSVSREKKERFSLILESASTNQTSMYLCASSFRPSSRDNEQFFGPGTRLTVL.

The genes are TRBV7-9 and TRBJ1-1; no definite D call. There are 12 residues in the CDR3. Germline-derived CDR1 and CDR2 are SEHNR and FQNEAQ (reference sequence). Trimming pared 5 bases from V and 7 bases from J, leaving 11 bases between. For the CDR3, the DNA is TGTGCCAGCAGCACATCGGCTCTTGAAGCTTTCTTT. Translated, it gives CASSTSALEAFF.

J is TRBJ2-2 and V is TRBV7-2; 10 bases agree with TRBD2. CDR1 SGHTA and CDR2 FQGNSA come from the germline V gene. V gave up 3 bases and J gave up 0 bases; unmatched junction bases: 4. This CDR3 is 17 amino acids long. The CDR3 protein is CASSFEAGGSNTGELFF. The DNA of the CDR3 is TGTGCCAGCAGCTTCGAAGCGGGAGGGTCGAACACCGGGGAGCTGTTTTTT. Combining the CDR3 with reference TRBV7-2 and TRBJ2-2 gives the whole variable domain GAGVSQSPSNKVTEKGKDVELRCDPISGHTALYWYRQSLGQGLEFLIYFQGNSAPDKSGLPSDRFSAERTGGSVSTLTIQRTQQEDSAVYLCASSFEAGGSNTGELFFGEGSRLTVL.

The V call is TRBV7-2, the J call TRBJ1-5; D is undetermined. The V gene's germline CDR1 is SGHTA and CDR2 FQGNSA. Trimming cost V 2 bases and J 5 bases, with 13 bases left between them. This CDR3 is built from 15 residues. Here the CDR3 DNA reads TGTGCCAGCAGCTTAACCGGGTCCTGGGATCAGCCCCAGCATTTT. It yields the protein CASSLTGSWDQPQHF.

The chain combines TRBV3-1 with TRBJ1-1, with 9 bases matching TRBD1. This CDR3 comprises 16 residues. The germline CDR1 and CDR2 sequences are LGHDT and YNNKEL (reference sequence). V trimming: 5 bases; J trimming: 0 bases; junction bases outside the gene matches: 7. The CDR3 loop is CASSSGTGHMNTEAFF. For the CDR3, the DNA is TGTGCCAGCAGCTCCGGGACAGGGCACATGAACACTGAAGCTTTCTTT.

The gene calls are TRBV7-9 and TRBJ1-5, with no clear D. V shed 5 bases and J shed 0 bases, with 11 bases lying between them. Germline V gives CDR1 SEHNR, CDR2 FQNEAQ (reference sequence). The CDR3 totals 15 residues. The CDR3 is CASSPPGDSNQPQHF. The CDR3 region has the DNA TGTGCCAGCAGCCCTCCCGGGGATAGCAATCAGCCCCAGCATTTT.

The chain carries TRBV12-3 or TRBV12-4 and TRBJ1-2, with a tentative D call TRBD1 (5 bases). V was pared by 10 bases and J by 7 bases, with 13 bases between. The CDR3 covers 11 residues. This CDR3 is CAIRRAFGYTF. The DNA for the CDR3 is TGTGCCATCCGCAGGGCATTTGGCTACACCTTC.

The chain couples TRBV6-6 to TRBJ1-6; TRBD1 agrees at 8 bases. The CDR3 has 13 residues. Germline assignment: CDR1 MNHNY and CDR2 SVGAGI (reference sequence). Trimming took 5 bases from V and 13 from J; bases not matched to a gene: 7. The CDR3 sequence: CASSLGQGLPLHF. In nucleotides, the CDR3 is TGTGCCAGCAGTCTAGGACAGGGACTCCCCCTCCACTTT.

CDR3 DNA sequence: TGCAGTGCTCCCCGACAGGGTCGCTACGAGCAGTACTTC. Amino acids: CSAPRQGRYEQYF. The rearrangement uses TRBV20-1 and TRBJ2-7, with 7 bases matching TRBD1. Trimming cost V 5 bases and J 3 bases; bases outside gene matches: 7. Germline CDR1 DFQATT, CDR2 SNEGSKA (reference sequence). CDR3 size: 13 residues.

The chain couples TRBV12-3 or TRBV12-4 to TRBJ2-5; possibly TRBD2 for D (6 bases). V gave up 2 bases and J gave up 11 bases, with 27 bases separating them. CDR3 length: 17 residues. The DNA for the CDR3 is TGTGCCAGCAGTTTATTCGGAGGGGTCAGCTCCTGGGGTGAGCAGTACTTC. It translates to CASSLFGGVSSWGEQYF.

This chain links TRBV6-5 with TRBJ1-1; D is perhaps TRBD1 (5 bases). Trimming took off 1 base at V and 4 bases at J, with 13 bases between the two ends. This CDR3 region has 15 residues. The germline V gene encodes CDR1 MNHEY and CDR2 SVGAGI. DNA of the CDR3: TGTGCCAGCAGTTACTACCCAGGGATGAGCACTGAAGCTTTCTTT. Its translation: CASSYYPGMSTEAFF.